The sequence of this T cell receptor beta chain was determined in a study of cytomegalovirus exposure and HLA in healthy donors. The CDR3 sequence is 12 residues long. CDR1 and CDR2 from the germline V gene are WNHNN and SYGVQD (reference sequence). PCR employed 60 Vbeta and 13 Jbeta primers. TCRdb keeps only in-frame clones here, not all; method: immunoSEQ multiplex PCR. This table has more than 95,000 clones, about 79% appearing once. Notes on the study in general: The study labeled 164 TCR beta chains cytomegalovirus-associated.

On this clone: Antigen specificity is unknown. A junction boundary mismatches the germline segment, possibly from a read error.

Material: PBMCs. The TCR comes from a man aged 50 or older in good health and CMV-seronegative. The rearrangement uses TRBV10-1 and TRBJ2-5, with D hard to call. DNA for the CDR3: TGCGCCAGCACAATGTCAGAAGAGGCCCAGTACTTC. It yields the protein CASTMSEEAQYF.